This T cell receptor (beta chain) emerged from a study of T cells in Graves' hyperthyroidism and ophthalmopathy. It was uncontrolled infection, other autoimmune disease, pregnancy or lactation that excluded patients. The authors obtained PBMCs from 9 to 10 ml of fresh peripheral blood. This clonotype appeared a few times. The investigators amplified TCR beta CDR3 regions from RNA transcripts. The TCR CDR3 first-round RT-PCR relied on the HTBI primer set. MiXCR was run by TCRdb on the multiplex PCR reads, yielding one entry per CDR3 protein. The table lists approximately 610,000 distinct CDR3 sequences, around 17% of them singletons. V was cut by 6 bases and J by 3 bases, with 15 bases left in between. The CDR3 length is 15 residues.

The J gene is TRBJ1-3, the V gene TRBV12-3 or TRBV12-4, with a tentative D call TRBD1 (6 bases). The sequence came from a woman aged 18-35 years with Graves' hyperthyroidism. The material sequenced was blood. DNA of the CDR3: TGTGCCAGCAGCTCGACAGGACTATTTGGAAACACCATATATTTT. It codes for CASSSTGLFGNTIYF.